One sample yielded the 10 T cell receptor beta chains listed below, sequenced in a study of identifying expanded T cells in peripheral blood. Produced via immunoSEQ multiplex PCR; TCRdb's table is partial and in-frame only. The sample lists approximately 130,000 clones, roughly 84% occurring once. The sample taken for sequencing was blood. All receptors derive from a person between 18 and 75 years old in good health.

Comments on this clone: The same CDR3 also results from other DNA sequences found in this sample. V gene TRBV7-9 combines with J gene TRBJ2-4; possibly TRBD2 for D (5 bases). The CDR3 is 14 amino acids. Germline CDR1 SEHNR, CDR2 FQNEAQ (reference sequence). Trimming took 2 bases from V and 7 from J, leaving 12 bases between them. CDR3 in DNA: TGTGCCAGCAGCTTAAGGGCCGGAGGCAACATTCAGTACTTC. This translates into CASSLRAGGNIQYF.

The gene calls are TRBV11-3 and TRBJ1-4; maybe TRBD1 (5 bases). Deletions cut 2 bases from V and 9 bases from J, with 19 bases between. Germline V gives CDR1 SGHNT, CDR2 YENEEA. The CDR3 covers 16 residues. CDR3 sequence reads: CASSLSRGTPRQKLFF. The DNA for the CDR3 is TGTGCCAGCAGCTTAAGTCGGGGGACCCCTCGTCAAAAACTGTTTTTT.

This clone occurred once. V gene TRBV4-3 combines with J gene TRBJ1-1, with D perhaps matching TRBD1 (5 bases). The CDR3 is 14 amino acids. Germline V lookup: CDR1 LGHNA, CDR2 YSLEER. Trimming took 4 bases from V and 1 from J, leaving 10 bases between them. The CDR3 region has the DNA TGCGCCAGCAGCCGAGGGGCAGAGAACACTGAAGCTTTCTTT. This encodes CASSRGAENTEAFF.

The chain links TRBV7-9 to TRBJ1-5; TRBD1 agrees at 8 bases. Looked up from germline, CDR1 is SEHNR and CDR2 is FQNEAQ (reference sequence). V shed 1 base, J shed 4 bases, and the junction held 9 bases outside the gene matches. The CDR3 has 17 residues. CDR3 bases: TGTGCCAGCAGCTTAGTTGGGGCTGGGACAGGAAATCAGCCCCAGCATTTT. This sequence encodes CASSLVGAGTGNQPQHF.

V gene TRBV30 combines with J gene TRBJ1-5; D possibly corresponds to TRBD1 (6 bases). The CDR3 sequence is 13 residues long. The germline V gene has CDR1 GTSNPN and CDR2 SVGIG (reference sequence). Trimming pared 3 bases from V and 4 bases from J, leaving 10 bases between. This chain's CDR3 is CAWSFTGNQPQHF. The CDR3 nucleotides read TGTGCCTGGAGCTTTACAGGGAATCAGCCCCAGCATTTT. The full variable domain, rest sourced from reference TRBV30 and TRBJ1-5, is SQTIHQWPATLVQPVGSPLSLECTVEGTSNPNLYWYRQAAGRGLQLLFYSVGIGQISSEVPQNLSASRPQDRQFILSSKKLLLSDSGFYLCAWSFTGNQPQHFGDGTRLSIL.

The chain employs TRBV30 and TRBJ1-3; no reliable D call. This CDR3 contains 14 residues. V was cut by 0 bases and J by 4 bases, with 10 bases left in between. CDR1 and CDR2 from the germline V gene are GTSNPN and SVGIG (reference sequence). Written as DNA, the CDR3 is TGTGCCTGGAGTGTAGGACTGACCGGAAACACCATATATTTT. It encodes CAWSVGLTGNTIYF. The variable domain in full, with the rest retrieved from reference TRBV30 and TRBJ1-3, is SQTIHQWPATLVQPVGSPLSLECTVEGTSNPNLYWYRQAAGRGLQLLFYSVGIGQISSEVPQNLSASRPQDRQFILSSKKLLLSDSGFYLCAWSVGLTGNTIYFGEGSWLTVV.

This chain links TRBV9 with TRBJ1-2, with D maybe TRBD1 (6 bases). Trimming stripped 6 bases from V and 8 bases from J, with 26 bases between. Per germline, CDR1 SGDLS and CDR2 YYNGEE. The CDR3 runs 16 residues. The CDR3 nucleotides are TGTGCCAGCACCGCATGGGGCGGGGGCGAAAGCGGAGGCTACACCTTC. The encoded protein is CASTAWGGGESGGYTF.

Remarks on this clone: A read error is likely here: a far larger clone is one base away. J is TRBJ1-2 and V is TRBV4-2; D not certain. V was trimmed by 1 base and J by 9 bases, leaving 0 bases between them. There are 9 residues in the CDR3. The germline CDR1 and CDR2 sequences are LGHNA and YNFKEQ. CDR3 amino acids: CASSQGYTF. The CDR3 DNA sequence: TGTGCCAGCAGCCAAGGCTACACCTTC.

The rearrangement joins TRBV10-3 to TRBJ2-3, with a tentative D call TRBD1 (5 bases). Germline values: CDR1 ENHRY, CDR2 SYGVKD. V gave up 4 bases and J gave up 2 bases, with 16 bases separating them. The CDR3 extends over 16 amino acids. The CDR3 DNA is TGTGCCATCAGTGTATCCCCTCACAGGATCACAGATACGCAGTATTTT. Encoded protein: CAISVSPHRITDTQYF.

This sequence joins TRBV6-5 and TRBJ1-1; the D gene is possibly TRBD1 (5 bases). This CDR3 has 15 amino acids. V was trimmed by 5 bases and J by 5 bases, leaving 18 bases between them. CDR1 is MNHEY, CDR2 SVGAGI, per germline. CDR3 DNA sequence: TGTGCCAGCAGTCCCAGACGGGGTGGGGGTACTGAAGCTTTCTTT. Translating gives CASSPRRGGGTEAFF.